The 24 T cell receptor beta chains below come from one sample, sequenced in a study of blood T cell repertoires in COVID-19. Produced via immunoSEQ multiplex PCR; TCRdb's table is partial and in-frame only. The top ten clones hold under 4.5% of a sample with roughly 23,000 clones, roughly 92% of them seen once. Sequencing was performed on peripheral blood. The receptors come from a woman aged 45-60 years with active COVID-19.

This chain links TRBV5-1 with TRBJ2-5, with TRBD1 matching over 8 bases. The V segment lost 3 bases and the J segment 2 bases; nucleotides outside the gene matches: 9. The CDR3 contains 16 residues. In germline, CDR1 is SGHRS, CDR2 YFSETQ. CDR3 nucleotides: TGCGCCAGCAGCTGGGACAGGCAGCTGAAACAAGAGACCCAGTACTTC. Translation gives CASSWDRQLKQETQYF.

The chain uses TRBV28 and TRBJ2-7, with TRBD2 matching 7 bases. The V and J ends lost 5 bases and 5 bases, in that order; junction bases with no gene match: 18. Germline CDR1 is MDHEN and CDR2 is SYDVKM. CDR3 size: 17 residues. The CDR3, as DNA: TGTGCCAGCAGTCCCCCTACCGGGCTAGCGGCGCTCAACGAGCAGTACTTC. Translating gives CASSPPTGLAALNEQYF.

The rearrangement links TRBV6-5 to TRBJ2-1; 8 bases map to TRBD1. The CDR3 has 13 amino acids. V gave up 4 bases and J gave up 10 bases; unmatched junction bases: 6. The germline gives CDR1 MNHEY, CDR2 SVGAGI. The CDR3 reads CASSSGQGREQFF. As DNA, the CDR3 is TGTGCCAGCAGTTCCGGACAGGGCCGAGAGCAGTTCTTC.

The V gene is TRBV7-2, the J gene TRBJ2-3; TRBD2 matches 9 bases. Losses at the gene ends were 7 bases for V and 2 bases for J; bases not matched to a gene: 7. Looked up from germline, CDR1 is SGHTA and CDR2 is FQGNSA. The length of the CDR3 is 15 residues. The CDR3 here is CASTRTSDFTDTQYF. The DNA for the CDR3 is TGTGCCAGCACCCGGACTAGCGACTTCACAGATACGCAGTATTTT.

The CDR3 coding sequence is TGTGCCAGCAGTCCCCCCCAGGGGAGAGCTGAAGCTTTCTTT. This encodes CASSPPQGRAEAFF. The chain is built from TRBV28 and TRBJ1-1, with D possibly TRBD1 on 6 matching bases. Germline V gene lookup returns CDR1 MDHEN and CDR2 SYDVKM. V was shortened by 5 bases and J by 6 bases, with 16 bases between the two germline ends. The CDR3 has 14 amino acids.

V usage is TRBV18 and J usage is TRBJ1-3; D not certain. Germline loops: CDR1 KGHSH, CDR2 LQKENI. V was trimmed by 0 bases and J by 0 bases, leaving 9 bases between them. The CDR3 is made up of 16 amino acids. Here the CDR3 DNA reads TGTGCCAGCTCACCACCGTCGGTAGACTCTGGAAACACCATATATTTT. Residues: CASSPPSVDSGNTIYF.

The V call is TRBV20-1, the J call TRBJ2-1, with D maybe TRBD2 (5 bases). Trimming cost V 3 bases and J 6 bases, with 18 bases left between them. From germline, CDR1 is DFQATT and CDR2 SNEGSKA (reference sequence). CDR3 size: 15 residues. As DNA, the CDR3 is TGCAGTGCTAGTGGTCTCGGAGGTAAGGGCAATGAGCAGTTCTTC. Protein sequence: CSASGLGGKGNEQFF.

The rearrangement uses TRBV14 and TRBJ1-1, with D unclear. V dropped 0 bases and J dropped 0 bases, with 8 bases sitting between them. This CDR3 has 15 residues. Germline assignment: CDR1 SGHDN and CDR2 FVKESK. This CDR3 reads CASSQEKLMNTEAFF. The CDR3 DNA is TGTGCCAGCAGCCAAGAAAAGCTAATGAACACTGAAGCTTTCTTT.

The J gene is TRBJ2-1, the V gene TRBV7-9, with 14 nucleotides matching TRBD2. The ends lost 4 bases at V and 6 bases at J; junction bases unmatched: 8. The CDR3 is 17 amino acids. Germline V CDR1 and CDR2: SEHNR, FQNEAQ (reference sequence). As DNA, the CDR3 is TGTGCCAGCAGCTCGGCGACTAGCGGGAGGGGTGTCAATGAGCAGTTCTTC. Protein sequence: CASSSATSGRGVNEQFF. Looking up the rest from reference TRBV7-9 and TRBJ2-1 gives the full variable domain: DTGVSQNPRHKITKRGQNVTFRCDPISEHNRLYWYRQTLGQGPEFLTYFQNEAQLEKSRLLSDRFSAERPKGSFSTLEIQRTEQGDSAMYLCASSSATSGRGVNEQFFGPGTRLTVL.

The chain combines TRBV21-1 with TRBJ1-3; the tabulated D call, TRBD1, remains unverified against the DNA. TRBV21-1 is a recognized pseudogene. CDR3 size: 17 residues. The CDR3: CASSKEVITVSGNTIYF. The DNA for the CDR3 is TGTGCCAGCAGCAAAGAGGTTATTACAGTCTCTGGAAACACCATATATTTT.

The rearrangement uses TRBV4-1 and TRBJ2-5, with 9 nucleotides matching TRBD2. This CDR3 has 16 amino acids. Germline assignment: CDR1 MGHRA and CDR2 YSYEKL. V shed 0 bases, J shed 1 base, and the junction held 3 bases outside the gene matches. The CDR3 sequence: CASSQDLAGSQETQYF. DNA of the CDR3: TGCGCCAGCAGCCAAGATCTAGCGGGGAGCCAAGAGACCCAGTACTTC.

The rearrangement links TRBV5-4 to TRBJ2-3; D might be TRBD1 (5 bases). Trimming left V 0 bases short and J 5 bases short, with 10 bases between. Germline V gives CDR1 SGHNT, CDR2 YYREEE (reference sequence). This CDR3 has 14 amino acids. The CDR3 sequence is CASSLVVGLDTQYF. CDR3 nucleotide sequence: TGTGCCAGCAGCTTGGTGGTGGGGCTAGATACGCAGTATTTT.

V and J are TRBV5-4 and TRBJ2-3; 8 positions match TRBD2. V trimming: 3 bases; J trimming: 1 base; junction bases outside the gene matches: 7. The germline V gene has CDR1 SGHNT and CDR2 YYREEE (reference sequence). This CDR3 is 16 amino acids long. CDR3 region: CASSSGGAGGTDTQYF. In nucleotides, the CDR3 is TGTGCCAGCAGCTCCGGGGGAGCGGGGGGCACAGATACGCAGTATTTT.

This sequence joins TRBV2 and TRBJ2-5, with a tentative D call TRBD2 (7 bases). With 3 bases removed from V and 4 bases from J, the gap between germline ends came to 15 bases. Germline assignment: CDR1 SNHLY and CDR2 FYNNEI. The CDR3 is made up of 15 amino acids. This CDR3 reads CASSDGGGPVETQYF. CDR3 coding DNA: TGTGCCAGCAGTGATGGGGGGGGGCCGGTAGAGACCCAGTACTTC.

CDR3 nucleotides: TGTGCCAGCTCACCCCCCTTGGGACAAGGGGGCTACGAGCAGTACTTC. The encoded protein is CASSPPLGQGGYEQYF. V and J are TRBV18 and TRBJ2-7; weak D call: TRBD1 (6 bases). Germline V lookup: CDR1 KGHSH, CDR2 LQKENI. V was shortened by 3 bases and J by 3 bases, with 18 bases between the two germline ends. This CDR3 is 16 amino acids long.

The J gene is TRBJ2-6, the V gene TRBV7-3, with D perhaps matching TRBD2 (6 bases). Germline values: CDR1 SGHTA, CDR2 FQGTGA. V lost 2 bases and J lost 0, with 11 bases in between. The CDR3 length is 17 residues. This CDR3 reads CASSLAGMHSGANVLTF. For the CDR3, the DNA is TGTGCCAGCAGCTTAGCGGGGATGCACTCTGGGGCCAACGTCCTGACTTTC.

V gene TRBV28 combines with J gene TRBJ2-7; TRBD1 matches 11 bases. CDR3 length: 16 residues. CDR1 and CDR2 (germline): MDHEN, SYDVKM. Trimming removed 5 bases from V and 4 bases from J; junction bases left unmatched: 10. CDR3 in amino acids: CASSVSGTGGLYEQYV. CDR3 nucleotides: TGTGCCAGCAGTGTATCCGGGACAGGGGGATTGTACGAGCAGTACGTC.

This chain connects TRBV27 to TRBJ1-4; TRBD1 matches 8 bases. Germline V gene data show CDR1 as MNHEY and CDR2 as SMNVEV (reference sequence). The trim removed 6 bases at V and 7 bases at J, leaving 7 bases unmatched. The CDR3 is 14 residues long. CDR3 in DNA: TGTGCCAGCAGACCACAGGGGGGGGGTGAAAAACTGTTTTTT. Translating gives CASRPQGGGEKLFF.

The chain is built from TRBV11-2 and TRBJ2-5; D unresolved. Trimming left V 6 bases short and J 0 bases short, with 8 bases between. Germline V gene sequence: CDR1 SGHAT, CDR2 FQNNGV. The CDR3 spans 13 residues. DNA for the CDR3: TGTGCCAGCAGTTGGGCACACCAAGAGACCCAGTACTTC. As protein: CASSWAHQETQYF.

The genes are TRBV19 and TRBJ2-6; TRBD1 matches 9 bases. This CDR3 has 17 residues. CDR1 is LNHDA and CDR2 is SQIVND in the germline V gene (reference sequence). With V trimmed by 3 bases and J by 0 bases, 3 bases remained unmatched. CDR3 sequence reads: CASSIGTGLSGANVLTF. Written as DNA, the CDR3 is TGTGCCAGTAGTATTGGGACAGGGCTCTCTGGGGCCAACGTCCTGACTTTC.

The V and J genes are TRBV6-5 and TRBJ1-2, with D perhaps TRBD1 (5 bases). Germline assignment: CDR1 MNHEY and CDR2 SVGAGI. The CDR3 has 15 amino acids. Deletions cut 6 bases from V and 0 bases from J, with 14 bases between. The CDR3 reads CASRRDSGANYGYTF. Written as DNA, the CDR3 is TGTGCCAGCAGGCGGGACTCCGGAGCTAACTATGGCTACACCTTC.

The chain carries TRBV7-9 and TRBJ2-7; D might be TRBD2 (6 bases). V dropped 8 bases and J dropped 2 bases, with 10 bases sitting between them. This CDR3 spans 12 amino acids. Germline V gives CDR1 SEHNR, CDR2 FQNEAQ (reference sequence). This CDR3 is CASGGTAYEQYV. The CDR3 nucleotides read TGTGCCAGCGGGGGGACCGCCTACGAGCAGTACGTC.

This chain links TRBV2 with TRBJ1-1, with D perhaps TRBD1 (6 bases). Deletions cut 6 bases from V and 3 bases from J, with 11 bases between. The CDR3 is 13 amino acids. The germline CDR1 and CDR2 sequences are SNHLY and FYNNEI. CDR3 sequence (DNA): TGTGCCAGCAGCAGGGGTCCGGACACTGAAGCTTTCTTT. Translated: CASSRGPDTEAFF.

The rearrangement joins TRBV12-3 or TRBV12-4 to TRBJ2-3; D is unclear. The CDR3 is made up of 13 amino acids. V lost 5 bases, J lost 1 base, and 7 bases lay in between. The chain's CDR3 is CASSPTGTDTQYF. Here the CDR3 DNA reads TGTGCCAGCAGTCCAACTGGCACAGATACGCAGTATTTT.